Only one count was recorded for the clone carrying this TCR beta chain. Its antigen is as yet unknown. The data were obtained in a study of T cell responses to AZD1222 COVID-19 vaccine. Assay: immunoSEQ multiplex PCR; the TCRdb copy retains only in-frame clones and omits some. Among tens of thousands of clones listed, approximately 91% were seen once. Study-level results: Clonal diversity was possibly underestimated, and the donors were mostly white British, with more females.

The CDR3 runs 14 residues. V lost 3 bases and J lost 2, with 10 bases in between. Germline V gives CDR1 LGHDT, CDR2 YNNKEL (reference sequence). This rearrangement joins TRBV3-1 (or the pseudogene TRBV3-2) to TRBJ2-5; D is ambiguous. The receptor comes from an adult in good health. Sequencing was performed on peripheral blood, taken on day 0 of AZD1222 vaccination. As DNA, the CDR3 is TGTGCCAGCAGCCAGAGGAACCCACAAGAGACCCAGTACTTC. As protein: CASSQRNPQETQYF.